Listed below are T cell receptor beta chains from one sample, sequenced in a study of T cell changes during pregnancy in multiple sclerosis. Clones were read by immunoSEQ multiplex PCR, and TCRdb kept only the in-frame ones, dropping some. The sample lists about 48,000 clones; over 75% were seen once. The starting material was CD4+ T cells from peripheral blood mononuclear cells, obtained in the second trimester of pregnancy. The receptors derive from a female donor with multiple sclerosis, enrolled in a pregnancy study. Both conserved end residues are part of each CDR3. Expanded clones are given a class, and other clones once, few, many or no size at all.

TRBV7-8	few	TRBJ2-2	CASSLIGGPNTGELFF
TRBV10-2	-	TRBJ2-1	CASSRGQGNNEQFF
TRBV10-3	-	TRBJ2-2	CAISAKGAPTGELFF
TRBV10-3	-	TRBJ2-5	CAISESGGRGETQYF
TRBV15	-	TRBJ2-1	CATIPAGGPSEQFF
TRBV7-2	once	TRBJ1-5	CASSDRVNNQPQHF
TRBV28	-	TRBJ1-1	CASSMGQQAFF
TRBV7-2	once	TRBJ1-4	CASSLHFSEPNEKLFF
TRBV19	-	TRBJ2-2	CASTSDRGYTGELFF
TRBV15	-	TRBJ2-1	CATSRETLAGNEQFF
TRBV2	-	TRBJ1-1	CASSGQGATGTEAFF
TRBV18	-	TRBJ2-1	CASSPLGQRYNEQFF
TRBV4-2	-	TRBJ2-1	CASSQEGLAGAEQFF
TRBV12-5	-	TRBJ1-1	CASGLGRRTGDTEAFF
TRBV18	-	TRBJ2-1	CASSPPTRLDEQFF
TRBV6-1	-	TRBJ2-1	CASSEAGGGTYNEQFF
TRBV5-5	-	TRBJ1-1	CASSLAPRQQAFF
TRBV5-6	-	TRBJ2-7	CASSPQGGSPHEQYF
TRBV6-4	-	TRBJ2-3	CASSPSASGSPDTQYF
TRBV6-1	-	TRBJ2-5	CASSETGWGETQYF
TRBV6-5	-	TRBJ2-1	CASSPGGRGYNEQFF
TRBV19	once	TRBJ2-5	CASSIRTGESETQYF
TRBV7-9	-	TRBJ1-4	CASSLTGTATNEKLFF
TRBV7-2	-	-	CASARGGSSYEQYF
TRBV5-1	-	TRBJ2-1	CASSLDPSGNNEQFF
TRBV28	-	TRBJ1-2	CASTRTGPNYGYTF
TRBV10-1	once	TRBJ2-5	CASSGTGEETQYF
TRBV5-1	-	TRBJ2-3	CASSPPGQGGGTDTQYF
TRBV11-2	-	TRBJ2-5	CASSREAGETQYF
TRBV28	-	TRBJ2-7	CASPPRLVSNYEQYF
TRBV2	-	TRBJ2-7	CASSQERSSYEQYF
TRBV10-3	-	TRBJ2-5	CAIRPGSQETQYF
TRBV28	-	TRBJ2-7	CASSSPGTGGYEQYF
TRBV5-1	-	TRBJ2-3	CASSLEVREVLDTQYF
TRBV28	-	TRBJ2-5	CASSSRTGSETQYF
TRBV7-9	-	TRBJ2-2	CASSKLNRGTGELFF
TRBV5-1	-	TRBJ2-1	CASSFYGRASYNEQFF
TRBV18	few	TRBJ2-5	CASSPPFPQETQYF
TRBV7-9	-	TRBJ1-2	CASSNPLTGGKNYGYTF
TRBV18	-	TRBJ2-7	CASSPWGIRTGGSYEQYF
TRBV10-2	-	TRBJ2-2	CASSVQGGNTGELFF
TRBV5-1	-	TRBJ2-7	CASSWGLADYEQYF
TRBV6-4	-	TRBJ2-1	CASSTTGESYNEQFF
TRBV27	once	TRBJ2-2	CASSPGSSTGELFF
TRBV27	-	TRBJ1-2	CASSLMTGEGYTF
TRBV19	-	TRBJ2-1	CASSIGTSPLLEQFF
TRBV2	few	TRBJ1-1	CASRTHTEAFF
TRBV29-1	-	TRBJ2-3	CSVGELGTQYF
TRBV7-9	-	TRBJ2-2	CASSTVAVNTGELFF
TRBV12-5	few	TRBJ1-5	CASGLGGVTGANQPQHF
TRBV7-9	-	TRBJ2-7	CASIKGRDEQYF
TRBV5-1	-	TRBJ2-2	CASSAGLAGAATGELFF
TRBV6-5	few	TRBJ1-4	CASSSGTGGLDEKLFF
TRBV11-3	-	TRBJ2-2	CASSLSAAGAPNTGELFF
TRBV11-2	-	TRBJ2-7	CASSLKREAYEQYF
TRBV18	-	TRBJ2-3	CASSLRDTRTDTQYF